This TCR beta chain is drawn from a study of blood T cell repertoires in COVID-19 (dated by TCRdb to the early 2020s). Notes on the research overall: Samples from collaborators originated in the United States, Italy and Spain and spanned both the acute and convalescent phases of COVID-19. The prospective study material was composed of cDNA or gDNA derived from T cells, B-cell-depleted T cells, or PBMCs. Deeply sampled blood TCRbeta repertoires from subjects exposed to, actively infected with, or recovered from COVID-19 were included in the dataset. A freely available public database, intended as a resource for researchers studying the immune response to SARS-CoV-2, is where the repertoires were released. Samples came from the ongoing ImmuneRACE study (first 160 participants) plus 1,254 subjects from 6 global collaborators. The sample metadata nearly always contained a de-identified subject ID, COVID-19 status, age in years and sex. Where HLA class I and class II types were available, the types were taken from metadata supplied by the sample provider, not from assay-based typing. General study outcomes and caveats: How much clinical and demographic metadata was included differed by source and by participant, and the metadata was provided uncurated.

TCRbeta CDR3 regions were amplified from genomic DNA by means of the immunoSEQ Assay, a bias-controlled multiplex PCR. On the authors' methods: The number of nucleated cells in each sample was estimated by amplification of reference gene primers within the assay. To quantify the absolute abundance of each unique TCRbeta CDR3 rearrangement, sequence reads were collapsed and filtered. For each sample, productive Simpson clonality was calculated as the square root of Simpson's diversity index over productive rearrangements. In its TCRdb copy, this immuneACCESS table keeps in-frame sequences only and misses some clones. Where compared with another copy, unresolved V genes explain less than half of these, and the others have no known cause. V, J and clone size derive from that table, while D and trimming were established from the DNA sequence. This sample comprises around 70,000 clones, 88% of them detected only once. The ten largest clones represent approximately 5.5% of the sample.

The collaborating institutions used their own protocols to collect whole blood in K2EDTA tubes. Collaborator samples were shipped for TCRbeta analysis as frozen whole blood, isolated PBMCs, or DNA extracted from either sample type. Measured from the cysteine to the phenylalanine, the CDR3 is 14 residues long. The entry retains the CDR3 DNA only, 42 bases that are in frame from base 1. A distance of 8 bases separates the germline ends of V and J, which lose 0 bases and 4 bases respectively. CDR1 and CDR2 are drawn from the germline V gene: SGHRS, YFSETQ. As for this clone: The clone's antigen remains unknown. No quality values exist for individual bases; no much larger clone is one base distant. Within the sample, other DNA sequences also encode this same CDR3.

This TCR was sampled from a human donor in a cohort sampled during active COVID-19. The chain is made from TRBV5-1 and TRBJ1-3, with a tentative D gene TRBD1 over 6 matching bases. Sequences were obtained from peripheral blood. DNA sequence: TGCGCCAGCAGCTTGGAGACAGGAGGAAACACCATATATTTT. This gives the protein CASSLETGGNTIYF.